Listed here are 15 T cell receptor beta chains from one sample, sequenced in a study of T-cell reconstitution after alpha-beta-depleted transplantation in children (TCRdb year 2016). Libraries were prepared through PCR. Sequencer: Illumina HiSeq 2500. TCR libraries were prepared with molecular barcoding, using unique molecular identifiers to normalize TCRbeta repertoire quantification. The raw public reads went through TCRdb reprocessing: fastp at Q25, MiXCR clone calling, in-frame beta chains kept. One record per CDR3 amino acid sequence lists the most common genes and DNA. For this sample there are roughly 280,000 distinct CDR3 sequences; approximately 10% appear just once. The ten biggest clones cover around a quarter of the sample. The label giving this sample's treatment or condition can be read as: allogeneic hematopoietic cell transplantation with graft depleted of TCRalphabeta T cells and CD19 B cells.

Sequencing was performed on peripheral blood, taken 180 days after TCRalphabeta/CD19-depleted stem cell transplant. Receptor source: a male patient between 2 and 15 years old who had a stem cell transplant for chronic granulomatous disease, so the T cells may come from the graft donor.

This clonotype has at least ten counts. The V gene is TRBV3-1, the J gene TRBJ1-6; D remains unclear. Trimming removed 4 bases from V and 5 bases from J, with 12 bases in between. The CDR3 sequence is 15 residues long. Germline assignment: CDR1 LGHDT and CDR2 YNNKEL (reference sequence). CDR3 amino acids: CASSPIAANNSPLHF. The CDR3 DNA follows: TGTGCCAGCAGCCCGATCGCAGCCAATAATTCACCCCTCCACTTT.

CDR3 residues: CASSLAWGGGTNEQFF. CDR3 coding DNA: TGTGCCAGCAGCTTGGCGTGGGGGGGGGGAACCAATGAGCAGTTCTTC. The chain combines TRBV7-8 with TRBJ2-1; the match to TRBD2 covers 7 bases. With 3 bases clipped from V and 6 bases from J, the junction kept 11 bases outside the gene matches. Germline V gene lookup returns CDR1 SGHVS and CDR2 FQNEAQ. The CDR3 loop spans 16 amino acids.

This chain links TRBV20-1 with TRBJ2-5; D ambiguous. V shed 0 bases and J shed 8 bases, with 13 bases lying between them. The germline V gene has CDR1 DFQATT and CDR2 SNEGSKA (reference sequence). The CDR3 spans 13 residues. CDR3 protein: CSARDALLDTQYF. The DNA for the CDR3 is TGCAGTGCTAGAGACGCGCTCCTAGACACCCAGTACTTC.

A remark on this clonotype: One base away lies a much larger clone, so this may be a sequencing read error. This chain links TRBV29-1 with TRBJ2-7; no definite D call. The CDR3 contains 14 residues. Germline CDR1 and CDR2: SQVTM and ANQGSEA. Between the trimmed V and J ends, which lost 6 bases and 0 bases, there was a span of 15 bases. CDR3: CSVLRTESSYEQYF. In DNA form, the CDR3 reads TGCAGCGTGCTACGGACGGAGAGCTCCTACGAGCAGTACTTC.

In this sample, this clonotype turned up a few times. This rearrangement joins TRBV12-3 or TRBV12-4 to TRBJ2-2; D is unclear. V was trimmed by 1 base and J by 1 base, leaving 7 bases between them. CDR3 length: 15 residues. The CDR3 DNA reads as TGTGCCAGCAGTTTAGGTGCCGTGAACACCGGGGAGCTGTTTTTT. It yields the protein CASSLGAVNTGELFF.

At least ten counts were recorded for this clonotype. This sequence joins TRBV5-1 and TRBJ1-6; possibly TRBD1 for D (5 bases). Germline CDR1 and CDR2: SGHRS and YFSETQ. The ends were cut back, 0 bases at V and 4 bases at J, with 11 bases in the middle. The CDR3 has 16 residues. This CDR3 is CASSLDGHLYNSPLHF. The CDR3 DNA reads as TGCGCCAGCAGCTTGGATGGACATCTTTATAATTCACCCCTCCACTTT.

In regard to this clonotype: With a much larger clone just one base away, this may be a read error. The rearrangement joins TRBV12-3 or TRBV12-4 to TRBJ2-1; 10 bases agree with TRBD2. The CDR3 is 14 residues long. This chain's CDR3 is CAEGLAGVGNERFF. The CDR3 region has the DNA TGTGCCGAGGGCCTAGCGGGAGTTGGCAATGAGCGGTTCTTC.

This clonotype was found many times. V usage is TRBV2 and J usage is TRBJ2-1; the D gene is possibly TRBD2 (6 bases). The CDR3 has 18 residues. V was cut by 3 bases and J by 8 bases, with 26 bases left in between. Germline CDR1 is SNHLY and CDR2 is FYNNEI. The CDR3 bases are TGTGCCAGCAGTGACCCACATCGAGCGGGCCAAGGTCGGGATGAGCAGTTCTTC. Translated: CASSDPHRAGQGRDEQFF.

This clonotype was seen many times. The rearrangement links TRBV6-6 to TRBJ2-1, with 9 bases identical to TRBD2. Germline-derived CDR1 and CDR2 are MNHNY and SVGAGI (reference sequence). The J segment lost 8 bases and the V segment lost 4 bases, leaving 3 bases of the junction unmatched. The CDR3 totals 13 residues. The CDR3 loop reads CASSSQRGDEQFF. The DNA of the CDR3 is TGTGCCAGCAGTTCCCAGCGGGGGGATGAGCAGTTCTTC.

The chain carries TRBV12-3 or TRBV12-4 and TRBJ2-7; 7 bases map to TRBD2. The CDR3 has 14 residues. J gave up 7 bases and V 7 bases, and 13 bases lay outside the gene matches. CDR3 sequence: CASKERGDLGEQYF. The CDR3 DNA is TGTGCCAGCAAAGAGCGGGGCGACTTGGGTGAGCAGTACTTC.

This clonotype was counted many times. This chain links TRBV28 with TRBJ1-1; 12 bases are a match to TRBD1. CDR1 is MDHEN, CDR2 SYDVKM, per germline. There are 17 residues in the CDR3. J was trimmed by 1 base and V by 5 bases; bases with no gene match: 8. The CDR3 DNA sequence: TGTGCCAGCAGTACCTGGGACAGGGGGCGTGGGAACACTGAAGCTTTCTTT. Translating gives CASSTWDRGRGNTEAFF.

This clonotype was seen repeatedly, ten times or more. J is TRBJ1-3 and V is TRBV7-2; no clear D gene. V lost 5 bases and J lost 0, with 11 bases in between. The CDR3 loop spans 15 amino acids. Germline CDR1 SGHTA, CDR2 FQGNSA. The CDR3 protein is CASSRTDFSGNTIYF. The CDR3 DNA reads TGTGCCAGCAGCCGGACGGACTTCTCTGGAAACACCATATATTTT.

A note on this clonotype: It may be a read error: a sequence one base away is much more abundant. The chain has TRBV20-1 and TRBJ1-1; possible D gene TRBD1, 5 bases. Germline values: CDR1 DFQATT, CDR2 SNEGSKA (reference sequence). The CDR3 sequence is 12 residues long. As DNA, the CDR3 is TGCAGTGCTAGAGTTTCAGGGACTGACGCTTTCTTT. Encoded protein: CSARVSGTDAFF.

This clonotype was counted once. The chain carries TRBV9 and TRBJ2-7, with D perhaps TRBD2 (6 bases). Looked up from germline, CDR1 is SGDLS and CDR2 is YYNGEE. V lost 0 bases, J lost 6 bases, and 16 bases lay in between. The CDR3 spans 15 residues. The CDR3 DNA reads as TGTGCCAGCAGCGTAGGTGTAGCGGAGAACTTCGAGCAGTACTTC. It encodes CASSVGVAENFEQYF.

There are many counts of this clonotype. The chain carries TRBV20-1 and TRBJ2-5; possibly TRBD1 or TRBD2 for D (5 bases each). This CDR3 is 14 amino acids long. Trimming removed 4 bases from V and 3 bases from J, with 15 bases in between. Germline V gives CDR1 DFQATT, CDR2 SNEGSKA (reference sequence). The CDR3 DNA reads TGCAGTGCTAAGGCCGGGACGGAAGAAGAGACCCAGTACTTC. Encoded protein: CSAKAGTEEETQYF.